This T cell receptor beta chain was recovered during a study of blood T cell repertoires in COVID-19. As for the study in general: There were acute and convalescent COVID-19 samples, and they came from the United States, Italy and Spain. PBMCs, B-cell-depleted T cells, or T cells provided the cDNA or gDNA that made up the material.

In the original analysis: Reference gene primer amplification gave nucleated cell count estimates. Generated by immunoSEQ multiplex PCR, the TCRdb table keeps only in-frame clones and is missing some. V and J calls plus clone size are reproduced from that table; the DNA served to infer D and trimming. The table records 190,000 or so clones, over 75% of them present only once. Per germline, CDR1 MNHNY and CDR2 SVGAGI (reference sequence). Trimming cost V 10 bases and J 3 bases; bases outside gene matches: 5. This CDR3 is 13 amino acids long. V and J are TRBV6-6 and TRBJ1-4; 7 nucleotides align to TRBD1. Material for sequencing was peripheral blood. The source is a woman of 80 years or more with acute or convalescent COVID-19. CDR3 region: CATLGQSNEKLFF. CDR3 DNA: TGTGCCACCCTGGGACAGTCTAATGAAAAACTGTTTTTT.